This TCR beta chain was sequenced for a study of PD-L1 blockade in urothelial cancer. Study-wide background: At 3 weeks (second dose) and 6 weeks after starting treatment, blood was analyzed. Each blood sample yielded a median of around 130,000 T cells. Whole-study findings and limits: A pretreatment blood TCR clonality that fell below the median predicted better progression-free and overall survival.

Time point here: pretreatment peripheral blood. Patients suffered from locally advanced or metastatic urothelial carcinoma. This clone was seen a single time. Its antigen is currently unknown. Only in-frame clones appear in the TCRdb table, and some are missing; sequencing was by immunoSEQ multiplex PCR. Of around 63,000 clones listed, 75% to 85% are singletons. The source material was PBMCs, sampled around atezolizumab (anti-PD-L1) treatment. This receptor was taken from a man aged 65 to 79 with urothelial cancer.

CDR3 coding DNA: TGTGCCAGCAGGCTAAGTCCGAGCTCCTACGAGCAGTACTTC. This encodes CASRLSPSSYEQYF. The rearrangement joins TRBV28 to TRBJ2-7; no reliable D call. The CDR3 extends over 14 amino acids. Trimming pared 6 bases from V and 0 bases from J, leaving 12 bases between. Per germline, CDR1 MDHEN and CDR2 SYDVKM.